The 14 T cell receptor beta chains in this list originate from one sample, sequenced in a study of blood T cells in healthy people across ages. Together with a sample-barcoded 5' primer, a J-beta primer mix was included in a second PCR lasting about 7 to 12 cycles. Each CDR3 protein gets one entry after TCRdb re-called the 5' RACE reads with MiXCR. The table includes over a million distinct CDR3 sequences, approximately 42% detected once. Sequencing used blood. These TCRs come from a woman between 18 and 30 years old in good health.

J is TRBJ1-2 and V is TRBV18; the D is unclear. The CDR3 loop spans 15 amino acids. Trimming shortened V by 5 bases and J by 4 bases, and 17 bases separated the two germline ends. CDR1 is KGHSH, CDR2 LQKENI, per germline. The CDR3 reads CASSAQPENSYGYTF. The CDR3 bases are TGTGCCAGCTCAGCTCAACCCGAAAACAGCTATGGCTACACCTTC.

This CDR3 is CASSPGHRGGNTIYF. CDR3 DNA sequence: TGTGCCAGCAGCCCGGGACACCGAGGGGGAAACACCATATATTTT. The chain recombines TRBV28 with TRBJ1-3; D possibly corresponds to TRBD1 (6 bases). V lost 6 bases and J lost 4, with 16 bases in between. Looked up from germline, CDR1 is MDHEN and CDR2 is SYDVKM. The CDR3 covers 15 residues. The full variable domain, completed using reference TRBV28 and TRBJ1-3, is DVKVTQSSRYLVKRTGEKVFLECVQDMDHENMFWYRQDPGLGLRLIYFSYDVKMKEKGDIPEGYSVSREKKERFSLILESASTNQTSMYLCASSPGHRGGNTIYFGEGSWLTVV.

V and J are TRBV20-1 and TRBJ2-1, with D maybe TRBD1 (6 bases). The ends were cut back, 6 bases at V and 6 bases at J, with 18 bases in the middle. The germline V gene encodes CDR1 DFQATT and CDR2 SNEGSKA (reference sequence). The CDR3 consists of 14 residues. The CDR3 nucleotides read TGCAGTGCCCCGAGGCCCGCAGGGGTCAATGAGCAGTTCTTC. Translation: CSAPRPAGVNEQFF.

This clonotype has more than one count but fewer than ten. The chain joins TRBV7-2 to TRBJ2-7, with D perhaps matching TRBD1 (5 bases). V was clipped by 2 bases and J by 4 bases, with 18 bases between them. CDR1 is SGHTA, CDR2 FQGNSA, per germline. This CDR3 comprises 16 residues. The CDR3 coding sequence is TGTGCCAGCAGCTTAAACAGGCGTGGGTTTCGGTACGAGCAGTACTTC. Protein sequence: CASSLNRRGFRYEQYF.

The chain has TRBV7-2 and TRBJ2-5; TRBD2 matches 11 bases. CDR3 length: 14 residues. V was clipped by 4 bases and J by 11 bases; unmatched bases: 9. Germline CDR1 reads SGHTA; CDR2 reads FQGNSA. The CDR3 nucleotides read TGTGCCAGCAGCTCGACTAGCGGGAAGGGTGAGCAGTACTTC. Its protein is CASSSTSGKGEQYF.

This chain joins TRBV20-1 and TRBJ2-1; 10 nucleotides line up with TRBD2. The J call may be wrong; the DNA end is better matched by TRBJ2-7. The CDR3 extends over 16 amino acids. Germline V gives CDR1 DFQATT, CDR2 SNEGSKA (reference sequence). CDR3 nucleotides: TGCAGTGCTAGACTTAGCGGGGGGACTGCCTACAATGAGCAGTACTTC. It specifies CSARLSGGTAYNEQYF.

This clonotype has just a few counts. This chain connects TRBV27 to TRBJ2-7, with 12 bases aligning to TRBD1. The germline V gene encodes CDR1 MNHEY and CDR2 SMNVEV (reference sequence). Germline trimming cut 0 bases from V and 4 bases from J; bases unmatched to any gene: 4. This CDR3 is 16 amino acids long. Here the CDR3 reads CASSLSPGQGAYEQYF. The CDR3 DNA sequence: TGTGCCAGCAGTTTATCTCCGGGACAGGGGGCATACGAGCAGTACTTC.

This clonotype was counted once. The chain uses TRBV5-4 and TRBJ1-3; the D gene is possibly TRBD1 (6 bases). Germline CDR1 SGHNT, CDR2 YYREEE (reference sequence). V was pared by 0 bases and J by 2 bases, with 9 bases between. The CDR3 contains 15 residues. The DNA for the CDR3 is TGTGCCAGCAGCTTGGATGCAGGGGCTGGAAACACCATATATTTT. This codes for CASSLDAGAGNTIYF.

This clonotype showed up many times. The V gene is TRBV5-1, the J gene TRBJ2-3; TRBD1 is a possible D gene (6 bases). Trimming pared 4 bases from V and 2 bases from J, leaving 11 bases between. CDR3 length equals 14 residues. Looked up from germline, CDR1 is SGHRS and CDR2 is YFSETQ. The CDR3 DNA reads as TGCGCCAGCAGCACGGGACAAGACACAGATACGCAGTATTTT. Encoded protein: CASSTGQDTDTQYF.

This rearrangement joins TRBV12-3 or TRBV12-4 to TRBJ2-3; no firm D call. The CDR3 is 14 amino acids. The ends were cut back, 3 bases at V and 4 bases at J, with 11 bases in the middle. The CDR3: CASSLSGTSDTQYF. The CDR3 region has the DNA TGTGCCAGCAGTTTGTCCGGAACATCAGATACGCAGTATTTT.

The rearrangement joins TRBV5-6 to TRBJ2-3; 11 positions match TRBD2. The germline CDR1 and CDR2 sequences are SGHDT and YYEEEE. V shed 1 base and J 7 bases; nucleotides not matched to a gene: 5. The length of the CDR3 is 15 residues. The CDR3 is CASSLTSGGPNTQYF. CDR3 bases: TGTGCCAGCAGCTTGACTAGCGGGGGCCCTAATACGCAGTATTTT.

The chain couples TRBV20-1 to TRBJ1-2; D gene unclear. The CDR3 runs 14 residues. The V and J ends lost 3 bases and 7 bases respectively, with 18 bases between them. Germline CDR1 reads DFQATT; CDR2 reads SNEGSKA (reference sequence). CDR3 loop: CSASLDSPALGYTF. CDR3 sequence (DNA): TGCAGTGCTAGTTTGGACTCCCCGGCTCTTGGCTACACCTTC.

This clonotype appeared a few times. This chain links TRBV20-1 with TRBJ2-3; D gene uncertain. V was shortened by 6 bases and J by 1 base, with 17 bases between the two germline ends. The V gene's germline CDR1 is DFQATT and CDR2 SNEGSKA (reference sequence). The CDR3 loop spans 15 amino acids. This chain's CDR3 is CSATRMSGGTDTQYF. CDR3 sequence (DNA): TGCAGTGCAACCAGAATGTCTGGGGGCACAGATACGCAGTATTTT.

The chain is built from TRBV29-1 and TRBJ1-2; possible D gene TRBD1, 5 bases. Germline CDR1 reads SQVTM; CDR2 reads ANQGSEA. The germline V and J ends were trimmed by 2 bases and 2 bases, with 12 bases remaining between them. The CDR3 loop spans 14 amino acids. CDR3 nucleotide sequence: TGCAGCGTTGAACGGGGGGAATGGAACTATGGCTACACCTTC. Translating it yields CSVERGEWNYGYTF.